This T cell receptor beta chain was sequenced for a study of T cells in tumors after PD-1 blockade (dated by TCRdb to about 2019). Study-wide context: Exclusion criteria were prior checkpoint blockade, use of systemic immunosuppressants, or recent radiotherapy or other anti-cancer therapy within 4 weeks. Pembrolizumab 200 mg every 3 weeks or cemiplimab 350 mg every 2 weeks was administered to patients. On average, peripheral blood samples had 113,528 TCR templates (range about 23,000-290,000) and some 35,000 unique clonotypes. To compare blood and tumor clonotypes, bulk TCR sequencing was performed on approximately nine peripheral blood samples from a handful of patients. Clinical response was assessed using RECIST version 1.1. While on anti-PD-1 treatment, some of the patients also continued taking daily vismodegib 150 mg. Using site-matched tumors from BCC or SCC patients sampled before and after anti-PD-1 therapy, the study carried out paired single-cell RNA and TCR sequencing.

Deep TCRbeta sequencing was performed with the immunoSEQ platform. As for the authors' bioinformatics: Only productive rearrangements were exported from the immunoSEQ Analyzer for downstream analysis. Bulk TCRbeta clonotypes were assigned T cell phenotypes by matching to single-cell RNA+TCR-seq clones sharing the same TCRbeta sequence. Clone enrichment in tumor was computed as tumor frequency divided by PBMC frequency from bulk TCR sequencing. GLIPH was used to group TCRs into specificity groups, clusters of distinct TCRs likely recognizing common antigens via shared CDR3 motifs. Imported from immuneACCESS, the table was reduced by TCRdb to in-frame sequences with V and J called. These copies leave out some clones; in studies compared against another copy, an unresolved V gene accounts for under half, and the cause of the remainder is not known. V, J and clone size are taken as reported in that table, and D and trimming were inferred from the DNA itself. This sample is represented by 23,000 or so clones; 70% to 85% of them were singletons. The ten biggest clones cover less than 15% of the sample.

The time point label corresponds to: after anti-PD-1 therapy. Genomic DNA extracted from tumor biopsies or peripheral blood was used for bulk TCRbeta sequencing, with input ranging from about 616 ng to 6,500 ng. Every patient was a poor candidate for surgical resection and had histologically proven advanced or metastatic basal or squamous cell carcinoma. The basal cell carcinoma cohort comprised roughly twelve patients, of whom about eight had bulk tumor TCR sequencing. Results the study describes overall, beyond this receptor: Roughly 37% of TCR clonotypes from the tumor were detected in blood, and certain novel exhausted tumor clones were present in blood collected before treatment, which suggests recruitment from the periphery. The source of novel T cell clones was not identified, and lymphoid organs or rare unexpanded clones within the tumor or the tumor periphery could be included among the possible sources.

The CDR3 measures 15 amino acids from cysteine to phenylalanine. Only the CDR3 portion is preserved as DNA: 45 bases, with reading frame beginning at the first base. The germline V gene supplies CDR1 MRHNA and CDR2 SNTAGT. Germline trimming: 0 bases from V, 3 bases from J; junction bases outside gene matches: 2. This clone is characterized as large (0.1 to 1%). It lacks a known antigen. Per-base quality was not reported, and no clone a single base away is much larger than it. The TCR originated in a human donor with basal cell carcinoma. The starting material was PBMCs, obtained after anti-PD-1 treatment. Recombination connected TRBV6-4 to TRBJ2-3, and 8 junction bases match TRBD2. The CDR3 protein sequence reads: CASSDSSGETDTQYF. The sequenced DNA is TGTGCCAGCAGTGACTCTAGCGGGGAAACAGATACGCAGTATTTT.